A single sample is the source of the 5 T cell receptor beta chains below, sequenced in a study of CD8 T cells in Susac syndrome. An input of about 0.5 to 1 ug of RNA was subjected to reverse transcription using random hexamers. MiXCR, run by TCRdb on the immunoSEQ multiplex PCR reads, gives a single entry per CDR3 protein. This sample has 69,000 or so distinct CDR3 sequences, with 90% to 95% found just once. Material for sequencing was CD8+ T cells from PBMCs. The receptors originated from a human donor with multiple sclerosis.

DNA of the CDR3: TGCGCCAGCAGCCAAGATGTGGGAAACATTCAGTACTTC. It is translated as CASSQDVGNIQYF. This chain links TRBV4-1 with TRBJ2-4; no clear D gene. V lost 0 bases and J 6 bases, leaving 6 bases between the germline ends. CDR1 and CDR2 (germline): MGHRA, YSYEKL. This CDR3 spans 13 amino acids.

The rearrangement joins TRBV6-5 to TRBJ2-7; maybe TRBD2 (6 bases). CDR3 length: 15 amino acids. V gave up 0 bases and J gave up 3 bases, with 12 bases separating them. Germline assignment: CDR1 MNHEY and CDR2 SVGAGI. The CDR3 region is CASSYSRDSYYEQYF. The CDR3 nucleotides read TGTGCCAGCAGTTACTCCCGGGACTCCTACTACGAGCAGTACTTC.

The chain couples TRBV9 to TRBJ1-5; D is undetermined. The V gene's germline CDR1 is SGDLS and CDR2 YYNGEE. The CDR3 contains 13 residues. Trimming took off 1 base at V and 5 bases at J, with 7 bases between the two ends. The CDR3 bases are TGTGCCAGCAGCGTAACCGGAGATCAGCCCCAGCATTTT. The encoded protein is CASSVTGDQPQHF.

The rearrangement joins TRBV5-4 to TRBJ1-5, with D perhaps matching TRBD1 (6 bases). Germline loops: CDR1 SGHNT, CDR2 YYREEE (reference sequence). V shed 3 bases and J shed 7 bases, with 8 bases lying between them. There are 12 residues in the CDR3. CDR3 sequence (DNA): TGTGCCAGCAGCTCCCAGGGGCAGCCCCAGCATTTT. Its protein product is CASSSQGQPQHF.

The count of this clonotype is one. The chain recombines TRBV7-9 with TRBJ2-7; TRBD1 aligns across 8 bases. The CDR3 contains 14 residues. The ends lost 5 bases at V and 3 bases at J; junction bases unmatched: 6. Germline V gene data show CDR1 as SEHNR and CDR2 as FQNEAQ (reference sequence). The CDR3 loop reads CASSPKDRDYEQYF. The CDR3 DNA reads TGTGCCAGCAGCCCTAAGGACAGGGACTACGAGCAGTACTTC.